This section outlines one T cell receptor beta chain sequence together with its context. Germline-derived CDR1 and CDR2 are SGHRS and YFSETQ. The V gene lost 4 bases and the J gene lost 5 bases, with 15 bases spanning the gap. CDR3 size: 15 residues. A single record per CDR3 protein comes from TCRdb applying MiXCR to the RT-PCR reads. The profile shows about 700,000 distinct CDR3 sequences, approximately 15% of them singletons. V and J are TRBV5-1 and TRBJ2-2; D unresolved. Source material: memory CD4+ T cells from blood. This sequence was found in a female donor in good health, serving as a healthy control. The CDR3 region is CASSPYSKETGELFF. In DNA, the CDR3 is TGCGCCAGCAGCCCTTACAGCAAGGAAACCGGGGAGCTGTTTTTT.